The rows below give T cell receptor beta chains drawn from one sample of a study of lymphopenia after photon versus proton radiotherapy. Sequencing was performed with immunoSEQ multiplex PCR; in TCRdb, only in-frame clones are kept and a portion is missing. This table holds about 16,000 clones, more than 85% found once. The specimen comprised peripheral blood, sampled from a patient treated with proton-based radiotherapy. The receptors derive from a woman aged 60-70 years with cholangiocarcinoma. Some clones in this sample may be carry-over from other donors' samples. CDR3s include the opening cysteine and the closing phenylalanine or tryptophan. The order of the fields is V gene, clone size, D gene, J gene, CDR3 protein, CDR3 DNA. A D gene is named only where the DNA matches it firmly. Only some rows state a clone size, as once, few, many or a class for expanded clones.

TRBV25-1	once	TRBD1	TRBJ2-7	CASSEWEWAGGREQYF	TGTGCCAGCAGTGAATGGGAGTGGGCAGGGGGTAGGGAGCAGTACTTC
TRBV11-2	NA	NA	TRBJ2-2	CASSVQGRANTGELFF	TGTGCCAGCAGCGTACAGGGGAGGGCGAACACCGGGGAGCTGTTTTTT
TRBV29-1	NA	NA	TRBJ1-2	CSADYGYTF	TGCAGCGCGGACTATGGCTACACCTTC
TRBV6-1	once	NA	TRBJ2-7	CASSEGVVSLSYEQYF	TGTGCCAGCAGTGAAGGTGTGGTCAGCCTCTCCTACGAGCAGTACTTC
TRBV9	NA	NA	TRBJ1-2	CASRPTPTDYGYTF	TGTGCCAGCAGGCCTACACCAACGGACTATGGCTACACCTTC
TRBV27	NA	NA	TRBJ2-1	CASSQGGSYNEQFF	TGTGCCAGCAGTCAGGGGGGTTCCTACAATGAGCAGTTCTTC
TRBV2	NA	NA	TRBJ1-1	CASSGPELGAFF	TGTGCCAGCAGTGGGCCGGAACTTGGGGCTTTCTTT
TRBV11-2	NA	TRBD1	TRBJ1-2	CASSHRQGNLYYGYTF	TGTGCCAGCAGCCACCGACAGGGGAATCTTTACTATGGCTACACCTTC
TRBV18	NA	NA	TRBJ2-6	CASSPLLSGANVLTF	TGTGCCAGCTCACCCCTCCTCTCTGGGGCCAACGTCCTGACTTTC
TRBV27	NA	NA	TRBJ2-3	CASQSTGADTQYF	TGTGCCAGCCAGAGCACCGGAGCAGATACGCAGTATTTT
TRBV19	NA	TRBD1	TRBJ1-2	CASFRTGNYGYTF	TGTGCCAGTTTTAGGACAGGGAACTATGGCTACACCTTC